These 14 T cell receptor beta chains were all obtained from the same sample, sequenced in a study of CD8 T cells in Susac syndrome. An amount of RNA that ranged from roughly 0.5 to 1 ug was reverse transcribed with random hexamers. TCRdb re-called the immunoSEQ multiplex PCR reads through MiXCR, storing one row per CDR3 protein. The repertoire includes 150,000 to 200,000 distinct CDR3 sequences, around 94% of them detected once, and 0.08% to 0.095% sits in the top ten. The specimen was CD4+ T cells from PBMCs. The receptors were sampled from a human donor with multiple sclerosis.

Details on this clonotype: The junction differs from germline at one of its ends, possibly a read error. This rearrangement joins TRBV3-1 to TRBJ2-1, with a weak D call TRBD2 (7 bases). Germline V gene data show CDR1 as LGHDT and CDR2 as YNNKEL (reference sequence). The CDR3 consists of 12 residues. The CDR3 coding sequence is TGTGCCAGCAGCCAGGGAGGGGGGAGAGCGGTCTTC. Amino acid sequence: CASSQGGGRAVF.

The CDR3 DNA follows: TGCGCCAGCAGCGCGCTGGGACTAGCGGGAGGAGACGAGCAGTACTTC. It translates to CASSALGLAGGDEQYF. This sequence joins TRBV4-1 and TRBJ2-7, with 15 bases lining up with TRBD2. The CDR3 sequence is 16 residues long. CDR1 and CDR2 from the germline V gene are MGHRA and YSYEKL. The V and J ends lost 5 bases and 5 bases, in that order; junction bases with no gene match: 7.

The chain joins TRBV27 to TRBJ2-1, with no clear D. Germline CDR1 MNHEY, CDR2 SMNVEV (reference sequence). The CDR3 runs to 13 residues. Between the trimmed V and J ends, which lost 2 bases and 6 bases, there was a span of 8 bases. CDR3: CASSLGGINEQFF. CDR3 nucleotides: TGTGCCAGCAGTTTAGGCGGAATCAATGAGCAGTTCTTC.

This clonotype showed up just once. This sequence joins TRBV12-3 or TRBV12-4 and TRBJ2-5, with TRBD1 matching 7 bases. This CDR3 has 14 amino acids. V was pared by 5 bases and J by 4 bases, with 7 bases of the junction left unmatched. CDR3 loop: CASSRETGTETQYF. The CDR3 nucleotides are TGTGCCAGCAGTAGGGAGACAGGGACAGAGACCCAGTACTTC.

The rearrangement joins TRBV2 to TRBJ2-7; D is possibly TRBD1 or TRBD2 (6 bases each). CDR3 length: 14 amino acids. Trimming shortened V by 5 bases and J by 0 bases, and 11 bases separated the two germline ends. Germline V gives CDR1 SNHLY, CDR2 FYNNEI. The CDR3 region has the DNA TGTGCCAGCAGTCCCAGGGGAGGCTCCTACGAGCAGTACTTC. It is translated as CASSPRGGSYEQYF.

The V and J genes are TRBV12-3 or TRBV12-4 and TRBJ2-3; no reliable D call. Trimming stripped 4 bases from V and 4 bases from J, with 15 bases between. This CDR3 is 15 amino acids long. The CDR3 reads CASSSPLVDPDTQYF. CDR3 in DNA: TGTGCCAGCAGTTCCCCTCTGGTAGACCCAGATACGCAGTATTTT.

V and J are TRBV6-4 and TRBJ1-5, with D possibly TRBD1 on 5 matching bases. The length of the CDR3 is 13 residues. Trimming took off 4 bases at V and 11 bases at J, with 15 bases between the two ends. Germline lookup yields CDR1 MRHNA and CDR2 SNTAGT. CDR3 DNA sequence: TGTGCCAGCAGTGTCTACCCCCTGACAGCCCAGCATTTT. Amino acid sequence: CASSVYPLTAQHF.

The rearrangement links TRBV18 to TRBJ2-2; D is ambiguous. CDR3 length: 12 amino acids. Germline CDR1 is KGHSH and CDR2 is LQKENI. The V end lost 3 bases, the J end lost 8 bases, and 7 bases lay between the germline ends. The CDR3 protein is CASSPPGGELFF. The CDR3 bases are TGTGCCAGCTCACCGCCAGGAGGGGAGCTGTTTTTT.

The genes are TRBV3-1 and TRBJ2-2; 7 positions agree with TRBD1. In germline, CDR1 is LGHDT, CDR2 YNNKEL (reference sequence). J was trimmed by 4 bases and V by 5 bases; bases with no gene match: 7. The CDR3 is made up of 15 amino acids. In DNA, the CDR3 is TGTGCCAGCAGCTCCAGGGGGACGGGCACCGGGGAGCTGTTTTTT. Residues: CASSSRGTGTGELFF.

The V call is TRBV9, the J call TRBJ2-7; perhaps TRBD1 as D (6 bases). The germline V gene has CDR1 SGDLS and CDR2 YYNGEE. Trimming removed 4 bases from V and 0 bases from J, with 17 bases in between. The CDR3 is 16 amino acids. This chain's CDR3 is CASSPNLGQSSYEQYF. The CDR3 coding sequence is TGTGCCAGCAGCCCAAACTTGGGACAAAGCTCCTACGAGCAGTACTTC.

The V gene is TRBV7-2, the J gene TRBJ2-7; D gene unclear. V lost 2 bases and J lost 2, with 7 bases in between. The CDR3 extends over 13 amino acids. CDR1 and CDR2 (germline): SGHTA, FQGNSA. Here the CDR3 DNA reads TGTGCCAGCAGCTTACGACTCACCTACGAGCAGTACTTC. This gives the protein CASSLRLTYEQYF.

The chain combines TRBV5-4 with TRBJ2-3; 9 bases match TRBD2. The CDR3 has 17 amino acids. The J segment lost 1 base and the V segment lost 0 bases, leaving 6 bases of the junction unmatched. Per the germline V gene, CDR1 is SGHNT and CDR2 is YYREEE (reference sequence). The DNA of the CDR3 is TGTGCCAGCAGCTTGGTGGCGCGGGGGGGTCGCACAGATACGCAGTATTTT. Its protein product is CASSLVARGGRTDTQYF.

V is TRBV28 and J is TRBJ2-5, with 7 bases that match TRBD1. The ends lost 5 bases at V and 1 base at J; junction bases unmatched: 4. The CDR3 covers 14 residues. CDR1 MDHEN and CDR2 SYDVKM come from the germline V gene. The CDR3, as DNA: TGTGCCAGCAGTAAAAGGACAGGCCAAGAGACCCAGTACTTC. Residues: CASSKRTGQETQYF.

The CDR3 DNA is TGTGCCAGCAGTCTACACGGGACTGAAGCTTTCTTT. Translated: CASSLHGTEAFF. The chain has TRBV6-5 and TRBJ1-1; D is unclear. V dropped 5 bases and J dropped 5 bases, with 9 bases sitting between them. This CDR3 has 12 residues. CDR1 is MNHEY and CDR2 is SVGAGI in the germline V gene.